Given below is one T cell receptor (beta chain) in context. Its antigen is not known. The protocol was immunoSEQ multiplex PCR, while the TCRdb copy is restricted to in-frame clones and leaves out a portion. The sample has roughly 400,000 clones, roughly 90% seen once; the top ten hold about 1.7%. This CDR3 comprises 13 residues. Looked up from germline, CDR1 is MNHEY and CDR2 is SVGAGI. Unmatched junction bases numbered 5, after V lost 10 bases and J lost 2 bases. The sample is drawn from a study of Ad26.COV2.S vaccination and SARS-CoV-2 variants. Overall study: As a participant in COV1001, the donor was in the Ad26.COV2.S trial arm. Overall study findings and caveats: Analytic work on TCR breadth and depth might have understated the full extent of total T cell responses.

The treatment was: 15 to 20 received Ad26.COV2.S at low or high dose, single or two shots; several received placebo; per-sample allocation not given. Sample collection was performed on day 63 after the first vaccine or placebo injection. The donor's status was that of an adult aged 18-55 years in Boston. An Ad26 vector expressing Wuhan-strain SARS-CoV-2 spike served as the vaccine. This sequence was found in a person between 18 and 60 years old who received the Ad26.COV2.S COVID-19 vaccine or a placebo. The chain couples TRBV6-5 to TRBJ2-4; 7 positions match TRBD1. The sequencing used peripheral blood, collected in a trial of Ad26.COV2.S vaccine versus placebo. The CDR3 nucleotides are TGTGCCACCGAGACAGGGACCAAAAACATTCAGTACTTC. Encoded protein: CATETGTKNIQYF.